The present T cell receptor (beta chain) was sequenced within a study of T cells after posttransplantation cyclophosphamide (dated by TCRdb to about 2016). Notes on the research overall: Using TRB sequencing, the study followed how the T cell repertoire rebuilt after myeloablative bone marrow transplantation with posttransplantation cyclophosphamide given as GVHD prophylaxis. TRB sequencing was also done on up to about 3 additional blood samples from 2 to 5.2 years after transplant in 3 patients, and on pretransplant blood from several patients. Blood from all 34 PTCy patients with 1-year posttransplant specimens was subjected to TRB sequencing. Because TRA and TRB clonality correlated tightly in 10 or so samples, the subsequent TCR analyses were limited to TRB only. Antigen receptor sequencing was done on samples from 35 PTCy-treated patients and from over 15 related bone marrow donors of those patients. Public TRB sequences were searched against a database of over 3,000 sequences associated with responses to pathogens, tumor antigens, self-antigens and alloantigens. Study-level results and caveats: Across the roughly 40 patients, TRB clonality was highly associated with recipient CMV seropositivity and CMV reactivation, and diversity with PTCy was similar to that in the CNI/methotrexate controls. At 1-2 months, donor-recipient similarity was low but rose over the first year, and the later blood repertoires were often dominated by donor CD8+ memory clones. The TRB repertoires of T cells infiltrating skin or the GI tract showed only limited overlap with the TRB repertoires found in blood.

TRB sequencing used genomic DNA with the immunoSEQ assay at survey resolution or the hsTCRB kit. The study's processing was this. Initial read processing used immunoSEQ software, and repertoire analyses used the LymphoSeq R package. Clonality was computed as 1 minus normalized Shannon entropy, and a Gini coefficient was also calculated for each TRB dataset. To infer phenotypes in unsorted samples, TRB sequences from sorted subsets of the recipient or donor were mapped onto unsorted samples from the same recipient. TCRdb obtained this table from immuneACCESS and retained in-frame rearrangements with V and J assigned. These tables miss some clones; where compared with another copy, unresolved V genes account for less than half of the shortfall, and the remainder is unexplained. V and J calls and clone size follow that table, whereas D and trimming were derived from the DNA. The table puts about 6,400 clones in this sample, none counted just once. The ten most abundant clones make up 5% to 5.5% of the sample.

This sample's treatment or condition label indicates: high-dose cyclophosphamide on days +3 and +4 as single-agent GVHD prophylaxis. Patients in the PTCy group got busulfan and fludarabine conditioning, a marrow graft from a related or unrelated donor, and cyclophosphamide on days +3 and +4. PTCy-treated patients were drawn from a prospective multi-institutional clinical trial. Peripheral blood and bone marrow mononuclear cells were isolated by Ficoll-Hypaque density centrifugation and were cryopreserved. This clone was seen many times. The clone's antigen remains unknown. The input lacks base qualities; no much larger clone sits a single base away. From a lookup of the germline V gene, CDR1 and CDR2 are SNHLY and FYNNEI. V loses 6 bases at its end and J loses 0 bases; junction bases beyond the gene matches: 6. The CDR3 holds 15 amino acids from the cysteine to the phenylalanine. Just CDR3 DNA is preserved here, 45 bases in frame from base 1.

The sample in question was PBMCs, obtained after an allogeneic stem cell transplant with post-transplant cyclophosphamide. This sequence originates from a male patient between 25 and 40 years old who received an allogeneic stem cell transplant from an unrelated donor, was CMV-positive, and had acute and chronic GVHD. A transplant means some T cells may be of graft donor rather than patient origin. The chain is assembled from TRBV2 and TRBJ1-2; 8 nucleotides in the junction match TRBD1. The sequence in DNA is TGTGCCAGCAGACATGACAGGGGAGCTAACTATGGCTACACCTTC. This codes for CASRHDRGANYGYTF.